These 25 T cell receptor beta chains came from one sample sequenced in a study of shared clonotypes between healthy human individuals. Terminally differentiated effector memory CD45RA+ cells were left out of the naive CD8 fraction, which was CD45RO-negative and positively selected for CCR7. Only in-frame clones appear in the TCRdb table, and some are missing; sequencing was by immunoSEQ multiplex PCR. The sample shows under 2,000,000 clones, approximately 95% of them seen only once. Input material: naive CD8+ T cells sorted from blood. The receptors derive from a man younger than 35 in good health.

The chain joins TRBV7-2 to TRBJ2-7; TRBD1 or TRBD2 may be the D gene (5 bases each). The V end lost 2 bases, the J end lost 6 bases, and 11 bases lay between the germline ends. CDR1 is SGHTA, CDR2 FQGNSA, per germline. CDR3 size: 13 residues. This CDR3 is CASSLSGDPEQYF. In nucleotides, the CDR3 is TGTGCCAGCAGCTTATCCGGGGACCCCGAGCAGTACTTC.

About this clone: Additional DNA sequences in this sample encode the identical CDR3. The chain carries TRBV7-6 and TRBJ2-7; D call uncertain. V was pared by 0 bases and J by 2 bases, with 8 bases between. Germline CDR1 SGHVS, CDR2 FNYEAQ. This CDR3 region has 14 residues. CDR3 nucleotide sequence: TGTGCCAGCAGCTTAGCGGGCGGACCCTACGAGCAGTACTTC. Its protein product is CASSLAGGPYEQYF.

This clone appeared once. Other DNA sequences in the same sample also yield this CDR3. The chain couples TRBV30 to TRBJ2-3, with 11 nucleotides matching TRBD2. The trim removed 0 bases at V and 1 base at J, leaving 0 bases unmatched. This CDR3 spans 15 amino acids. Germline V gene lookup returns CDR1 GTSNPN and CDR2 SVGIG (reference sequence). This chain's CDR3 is CAWSVLAGGTDTQYF. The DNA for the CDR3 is TGTGCCTGGAGTGTACTAGCGGGAGGCACAGATACGCAGTATTTT.

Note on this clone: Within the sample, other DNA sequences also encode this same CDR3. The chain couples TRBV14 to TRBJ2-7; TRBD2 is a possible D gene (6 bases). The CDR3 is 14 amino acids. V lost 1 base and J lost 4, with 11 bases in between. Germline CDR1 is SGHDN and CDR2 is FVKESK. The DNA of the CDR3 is TGTGCCAGCAGCCAAGGTTGGGGAGGATACGAGCAGTACTTC. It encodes CASSQGWGGYEQYF.

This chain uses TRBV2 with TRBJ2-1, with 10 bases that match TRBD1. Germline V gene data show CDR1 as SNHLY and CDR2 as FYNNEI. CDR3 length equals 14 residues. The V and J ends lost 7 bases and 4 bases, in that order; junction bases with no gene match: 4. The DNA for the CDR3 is TGTGCCAGCAAGACGGGACAGGGGTACAATGAGCAGTTCTTC. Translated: CASKTGQGYNEQFF.

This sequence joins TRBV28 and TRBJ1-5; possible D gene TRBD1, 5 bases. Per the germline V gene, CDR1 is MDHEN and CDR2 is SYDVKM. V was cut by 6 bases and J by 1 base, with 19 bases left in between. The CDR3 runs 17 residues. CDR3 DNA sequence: TGTGCCAGCAGCCCGGGGCTAATCCCGGTCAGCAATCAGCCCCAGCATTTT. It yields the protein CASSPGLIPVSNQPQHF.

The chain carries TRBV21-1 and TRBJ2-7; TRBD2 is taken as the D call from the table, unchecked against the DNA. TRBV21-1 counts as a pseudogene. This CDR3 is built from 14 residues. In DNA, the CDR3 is TGTGCCAGCAGCCGCGGGACTAGGTTTTCCGAGCAGTACTTC. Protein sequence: CASSRGTRFSEQYF.

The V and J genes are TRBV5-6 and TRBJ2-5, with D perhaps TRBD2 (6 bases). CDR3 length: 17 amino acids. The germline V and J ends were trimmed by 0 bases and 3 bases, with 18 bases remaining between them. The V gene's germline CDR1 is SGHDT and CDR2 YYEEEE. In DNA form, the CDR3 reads TGTGCCAGCAGCTTGGAGGGGCCTAGCGTACTAAAAGAGACCCAGTACTTC. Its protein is CASSLEGPSVLKETQYF.

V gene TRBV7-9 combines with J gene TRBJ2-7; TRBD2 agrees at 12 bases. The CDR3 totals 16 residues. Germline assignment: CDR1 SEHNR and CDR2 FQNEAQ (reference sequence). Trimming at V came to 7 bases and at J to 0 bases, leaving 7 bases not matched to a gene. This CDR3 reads CASNVLAGGSSYEQYF. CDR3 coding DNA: TGTGCCAGCAACGTACTAGCGGGGGGTAGCTCCTACGAGCAGTACTTC.

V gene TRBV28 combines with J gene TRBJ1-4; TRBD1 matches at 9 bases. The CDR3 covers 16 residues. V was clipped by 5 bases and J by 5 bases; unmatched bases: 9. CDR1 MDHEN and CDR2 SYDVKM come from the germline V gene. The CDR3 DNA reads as TGTGCCAGCAGTCCGCTTCCGGGACAGGGAAATGAAAAACTGTTTTTT. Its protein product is CASSPLPGQGNEKLFF.

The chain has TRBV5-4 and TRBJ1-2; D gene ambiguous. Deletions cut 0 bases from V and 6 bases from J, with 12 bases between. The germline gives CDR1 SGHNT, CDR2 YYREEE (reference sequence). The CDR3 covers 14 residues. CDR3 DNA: TGTGCCAGCAGCTTGGCAGGAACTCGTCATGGCTACACCTTC. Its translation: CASSLAGTRHGYTF.

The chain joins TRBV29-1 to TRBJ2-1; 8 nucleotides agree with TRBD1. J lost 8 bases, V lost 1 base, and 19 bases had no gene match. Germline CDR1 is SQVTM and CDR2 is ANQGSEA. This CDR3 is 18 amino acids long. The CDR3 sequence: CSVEGRTLQGEVGDEQFF. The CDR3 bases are TGCAGCGTTGAAGGTCGTACACTACAGGGGGAGGTTGGCGATGAGCAGTTCTTC.

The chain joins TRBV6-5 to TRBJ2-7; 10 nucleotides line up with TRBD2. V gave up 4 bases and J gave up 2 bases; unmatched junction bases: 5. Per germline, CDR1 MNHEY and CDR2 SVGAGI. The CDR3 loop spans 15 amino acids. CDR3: CASSFVTSGTYEQYF. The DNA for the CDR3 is TGTGCCAGCAGTTTCGTAACTAGCGGGACCTACGAGCAGTACTTC.

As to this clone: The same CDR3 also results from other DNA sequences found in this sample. The CDR3 nucleotides read TGCGCCAGCAGCCAAGCCGGACAGGGAACCTACGAGCAGTACTTC. Translation gives CASSQAGQGTYEQYF. The chain combines TRBV4-1 with TRBJ2-7; 8 bases map to TRBD1. Per the germline V gene, CDR1 is MGHRA and CDR2 is YSYEKL. The junction had 4 bases not matched to a gene; V was cut back by 1 base and J by 2 bases. The CDR3 sequence is 15 residues long.

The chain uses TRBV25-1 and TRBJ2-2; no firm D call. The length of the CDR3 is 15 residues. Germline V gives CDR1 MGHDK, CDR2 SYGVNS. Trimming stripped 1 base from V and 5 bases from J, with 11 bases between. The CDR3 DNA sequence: TGTGCCAGCAGTGAATTCCCCGATGAAACCGGGGAGCTGTTTTTT. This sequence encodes CASSEFPDETGELFF.

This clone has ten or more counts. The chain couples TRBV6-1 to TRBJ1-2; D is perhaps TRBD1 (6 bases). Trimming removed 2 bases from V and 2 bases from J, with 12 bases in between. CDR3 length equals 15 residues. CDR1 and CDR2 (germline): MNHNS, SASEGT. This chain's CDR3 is CASSEWWQGNYGYTF. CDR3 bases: TGTGCCAGCAGTGAATGGTGGCAGGGGAACTATGGCTACACCTTC.

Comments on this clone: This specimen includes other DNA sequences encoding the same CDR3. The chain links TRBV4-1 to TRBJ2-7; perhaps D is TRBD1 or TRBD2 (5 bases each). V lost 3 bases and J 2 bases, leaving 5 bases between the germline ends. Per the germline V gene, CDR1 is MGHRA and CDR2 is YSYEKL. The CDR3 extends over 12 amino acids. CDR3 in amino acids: CASSQGAYEQYF. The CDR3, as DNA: TGCGCCAGCAGCCAGGGGGCCTACGAGCAGTACTTC.

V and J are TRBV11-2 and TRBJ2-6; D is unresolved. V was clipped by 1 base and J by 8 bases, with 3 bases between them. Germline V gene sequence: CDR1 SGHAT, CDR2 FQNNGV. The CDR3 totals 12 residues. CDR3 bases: TGTGCCAGCAGCTTAGGCCCCAACGTCCTGACTTTC. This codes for CASSLGPNVLTF.

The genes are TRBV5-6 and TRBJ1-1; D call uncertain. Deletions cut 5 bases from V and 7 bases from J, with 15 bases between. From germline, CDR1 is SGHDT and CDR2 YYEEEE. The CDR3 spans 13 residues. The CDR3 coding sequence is TGTGCCAGCAGACCGGCCGGTAGGAATGAAGCTTTCTTT. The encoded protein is CASRPAGRNEAFF.

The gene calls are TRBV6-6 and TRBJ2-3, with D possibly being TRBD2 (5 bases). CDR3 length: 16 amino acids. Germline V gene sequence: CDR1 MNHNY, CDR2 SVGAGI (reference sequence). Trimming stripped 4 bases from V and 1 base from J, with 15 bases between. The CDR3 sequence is CASSLTGIARTDTQYF. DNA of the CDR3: TGTGCCAGCAGTTTAACGGGGATTGCTCGCACAGATACGCAGTATTTT.

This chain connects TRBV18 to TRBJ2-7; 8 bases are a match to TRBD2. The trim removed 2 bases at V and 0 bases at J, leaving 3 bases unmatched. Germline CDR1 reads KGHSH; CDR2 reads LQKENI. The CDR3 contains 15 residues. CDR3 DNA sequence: TGTGCCAGCTCACCAGAAACTAGCGGCTCCTACGAGCAGTACTTC. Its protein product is CASSPETSGSYEQYF.

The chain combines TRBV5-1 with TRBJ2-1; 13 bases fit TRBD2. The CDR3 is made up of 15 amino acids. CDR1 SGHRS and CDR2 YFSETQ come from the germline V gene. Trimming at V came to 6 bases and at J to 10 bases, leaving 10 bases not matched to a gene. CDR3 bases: TGCGCCAGCACCTGGGGACTAGCGGGAAAACCCGAGCAGTTCTTC. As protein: CASTWGLAGKPEQFF.

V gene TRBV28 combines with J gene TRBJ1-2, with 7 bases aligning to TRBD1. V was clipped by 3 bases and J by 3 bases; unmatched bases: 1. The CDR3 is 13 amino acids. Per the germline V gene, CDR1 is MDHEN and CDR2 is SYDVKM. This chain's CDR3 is CASSFDRDYGYTF. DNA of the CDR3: TGTGCCAGCAGTTTTGACAGGGACTATGGCTACACCTTC.

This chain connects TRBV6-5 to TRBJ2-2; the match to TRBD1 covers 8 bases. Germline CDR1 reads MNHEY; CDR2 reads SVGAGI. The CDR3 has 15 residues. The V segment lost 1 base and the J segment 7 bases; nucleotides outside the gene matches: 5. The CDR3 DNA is TGTGCCAGCAGTTACTGGACAGGGCTCGGCGGGGAGCTGTTTTTT. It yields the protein CASSYWTGLGGELFF.

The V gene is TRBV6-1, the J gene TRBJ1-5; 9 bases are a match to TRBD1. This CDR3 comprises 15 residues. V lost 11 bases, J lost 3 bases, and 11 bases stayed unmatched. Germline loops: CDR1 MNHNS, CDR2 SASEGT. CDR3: CAVEDGQGINQPQHF. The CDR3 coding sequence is TGTGCCGTAGAGGACGGACAGGGGATCAATCAGCCCCAGCATTTT.